The next 30 T cell receptor beta chains were all read from a single sample in a study of circulating and synovial CD4+ cells in juvenile arthritis. Repertoires were generated with immunoSEQ multiplex PCR, while TCRdb's copy carries only in-frame clones and drops some. The sample gives some 33,000 clones, about 94% of which show up once; around 0.67% is in the top ten. Material for sequencing was CD4+ T cells from blood. The origin of the receptors is a human donor with juvenile idiopathic arthritis.

The chain is built from TRBV29-1 and TRBJ2-7; 7 positions match TRBD1. Germline V gene sequence: CDR1 SQVTM, CDR2 ANQGSEA. V lost 7 bases, J lost 7 bases, and 13 bases stayed unmatched. CDR3 length equals 13 residues. Here the CDR3 reads CSGINRGSGEQYF. The CDR3 bases are TGCAGCGGAATAAACAGGGGATCGGGAGAGCAGTACTTC.

The chain joins TRBV10-3 to TRBJ1-6, with 7 bases matching TRBD1. The V gene end was trimmed by 6 bases and the J gene end by 6 bases; junction bases not matched to a gene: 11. The CDR3 length is 16 residues. Germline V lookup: CDR1 ENHRY, CDR2 SYGVKD. The CDR3 nucleotides are TGTGCCATCAGCCCGACAGGGAAGTTTGTTAATTCACCCCTCCACTTT. Residues: CAISPTGKFVNSPLHF.

The chain uses TRBV2 and TRBJ2-1, with a possible D match to TRBD1 (6 bases). V lost 6 bases, J lost 6 bases, and 15 bases lay in between. The CDR3 length is 14 residues. Germline loops: CDR1 SNHLY, CDR2 FYNNEI. The CDR3 DNA reads as TGTGCCAGCAGCCCCGTTGGGGGCGGCAATGAGCAGTTCTTC. This translates into CASSPVGGGNEQFF.

The CDR3 DNA follows: TGTGCCAGCAGCTTGGGGATTGCGGGGGAGCAGTACTTC. This translates into CASSLGIAGEQYF. V and J are TRBV11-2 and TRBJ2-7, with D perhaps matching TRBD2 (6 bases). The CDR3 totals 13 residues. Trimming cost V 3 bases and J 7 bases, with 13 bases left between them. The V gene's germline CDR1 is SGHAT and CDR2 FQNNGV.

V is TRBV19 and J is TRBJ2-1; tentatively, D is TRBD1 (5 bases). The CDR3 spans 14 residues. Germline V lookup: CDR1 LNHDA, CDR2 SQIVND (reference sequence). V dropped 3 bases and J dropped 4 bases, with 10 bases sitting between them. For the CDR3, the DNA is TGTGCCAGTAGTATTGGGGCAGAGTACAATGAGCAGTTCTTC. Protein sequence: CASSIGAEYNEQFF.

In this sample, this clone turned up a few times. The chain has TRBV2 and TRBJ2-2; 9 nucleotides agree with TRBD1. This CDR3 has 15 residues. The germline CDR1 and CDR2 sequences are SNHLY and FYNNEI. Trimming removed 7 bases from V and 6 bases from J; junction bases left unmatched: 9. CDR3 in amino acids: CASTGTGSQSGELFF. The CDR3 coding sequence is TGTGCCAGCACCGGGACAGGGTCTCAATCCGGGGAGCTGTTTTTT.

The chain joins TRBV10-3 to TRBJ2-7; no clear D. The CDR3 is made up of 15 amino acids. CDR1 and CDR2 (germline): ENHRY, SYGVKD. The ends were cut back, 4 bases at V and 1 base at J, with 14 bases in the middle. DNA for the CDR3: TGTGCCATCAGTGGGCTAATCGGGTTATCCTACGAGCAGTACTTC. It encodes CAISGLIGLSYEQYF.

This chain joins TRBV5-1 and TRBJ2-5, with a weak D call TRBD1 (5 bases). This CDR3 is built from 15 residues. The ends were cut back, 0 bases at V and 2 bases at J, with 11 bases in the middle. Germline V lookup: CDR1 SGHRS, CDR2 YFSETQ. The CDR3 DNA reads TGCGCCAGCAGCTTGGAAGACAGCCAACAAGAGACCCAGTACTTC. Residues: CASSLEDSQQETQYF.

This chain uses TRBV7-8 with TRBJ2-3; 12 bases are shared with TRBD2. CDR1 SGHVS and CDR2 FQNEAQ come from the germline V gene. The junction had 5 bases not matched to a gene; V was cut back by 5 bases and J by 2 bases. This CDR3 spans 16 amino acids. CDR3 sequence reads: CASSRWTSGDTDTQYF. Written as DNA, the CDR3 is TGTGCCAGCAGCCGATGGACTAGCGGGGACACAGATACGCAGTATTTT.

The chain joins TRBV29-1 to TRBJ2-2; TRBD1 agrees at 8 bases. V lost 3 bases, J lost 6 bases, and 9 bases stayed unmatched. This CDR3 is 15 amino acids long. Germline CDR1 is SQVTM and CDR2 is ANQGSEA. Here the CDR3 DNA reads TGCAGCGTTGAGGTTCAGGGGGCGGGGTCCGGGGAGCTGTTTTTT. As protein: CSVEVQGAGSGELFF.

The V and J genes are TRBV11-2 and TRBJ2-7; D is ambiguous. The CDR3 contains 12 residues. The germline V gene has CDR1 SGHAT and CDR2 FQNNGV. The ends were cut back, 2 bases at V and 5 bases at J, with 7 bases in the middle. This CDR3 reads CASSLQGDEQYF. For the CDR3, the DNA is TGTGCCAGCAGCTTACAAGGAGACGAGCAGTACTTC. The entire variable domain, with the rest obtained from reference TRBV11-2 and TRBJ2-7, is as follows: EAGVAQSPRYKIIEKRQSVAFWCNPISGHATLYWYQQILGQGPKLLIQFQNNGVVDDSQLPKDRFSAERLKGVDSTLKIQPAKLEDSAVYLCASSLQGDEQYFGPGTRLTVT.

This chain links TRBV25-1 with TRBJ2-7, with 7 bases matching TRBD2. The length of the CDR3 is 15 residues. V gave up 2 bases and J gave up 0 bases; unmatched junction bases: 4. The V gene's germline CDR1 is MGHDK and CDR2 SYGVNS. CDR3 in DNA: TGTGCCAGCAGTGAACTGGGAGGGCACTCCTACGAGCAGTACTTC. Amino acids: CASSELGGHSYEQYF.

The chain has TRBV28 and TRBJ2-5; TRBD2 matches 10 bases. V was clipped by 6 bases and J by 5 bases; unmatched bases: 12. CDR1 MDHEN and CDR2 SYDVKM come from the germline V gene. The CDR3 is 16 residues long. CDR3 coding DNA: TGTGCCAGCAGCCCGGTAGCGGGGGGTGGCGAGGAGACCCAGTACTTC. Its translation is CASSPVAGGGEETQYF.

The chain has TRBV9 and TRBJ2-2, with D tentatively TRBD2 (6 bases). The V and J ends lost 6 bases and 6 bases respectively, with 18 bases between them. The CDR3 loop spans 15 amino acids. Germline CDR1 is SGDLS and CDR2 is YYNGEE. The CDR3 sequence: CASTRRTTESGELFF. DNA for the CDR3: TGTGCCAGCACCCGCCGGACTACCGAGTCCGGGGAGCTGTTTTTT.

Points on this clone: This specimen includes other DNA sequences encoding the same CDR3. The chain carries TRBV2 and TRBJ1-6; 9 bases align to TRBD1. The junction had 4 bases not matched to a gene; V was cut back by 4 bases and J by 9 bases. The CDR3 contains 14 residues. Per germline, CDR1 SNHLY and CDR2 FYNNEI. DNA for the CDR3: TGTGCCAGCAGTGGGGACAGGGTTCGTTCACCCCTCCACTTT. Translating it yields CASSGDRVRSPLHF.

This clone was detected only a few times. Compared with germline, one end of the junction differs, possibly owing to a read error. The genes are TRBV10-3 and TRBJ2-7; TRBD1 matches 11 bases. The CDR3 is made up of 16 amino acids. Germline assignment: CDR1 ENHRY and CDR2 SYGVKD. CDR3 loop: CAISERAGTGGPQRDF. The CDR3 nucleotides are TGTGCCATCAGTGAGAGGGCCGGGACAGGGGGGCCACAGAGGGACTTC.

The chain joins TRBV12-5 to TRBJ1-3; the D is unclear. V lost 1 base and J 5 bases, leaving 9 bases between the germline ends. The germline CDR1 and CDR2 sequences are LGHNT and FRNRAP. CDR3 length: 14 amino acids. Written as DNA, the CDR3 is TGTGCTAGTGGTTTGGAGGGAGGGAGAAACACCATATATTTT. Translated: CASGLEGGRNTIYF.

V is TRBV7-3 and J is TRBJ1-2, with 9 bases aligning to TRBD1. V lost 1 base and J lost 7; bases outside the gene matches: 13. CDR1 SGHTA and CDR2 FQGTGA come from the germline V gene. This CDR3 has 17 amino acids. In DNA form, the CDR3 reads TGTGCCAGCAGCTTAAACCCCAATGGGGGACAGGGAAGTGGCTACACCTTC. Amino acid sequence: CASSLNPNGGQGSGYTF. Supplemented by reference TRBV7-3 and TRBJ1-2, the full variable domain reads GAGVSQTPSNKVTEKGKYVELRCDPISGHTALYWYRQSLGQGPEFLIYFQGTGAADDSGLPNDRFFAVRPEGSVSTLKIQRTERGDSAVYLCASSLNPNGGQGSGYTFGSGTRLTVV.

The CDR3 here is CASSYLGLNTEAFF. DNA of the CDR3: TGTGCCAGCAGTTACCTAGGTCTGAACACTGAAGCTTTCTTT. The chain is built from TRBV6-5 and TRBJ1-1; the D is unclear. Trimming cost V 2 bases and J 0 bases, with 7 bases left between them. The CDR3 has 14 amino acids. Germline CDR1 MNHEY, CDR2 SVGAGI.

This chain links TRBV9 with TRBJ1-2, with D tentatively TRBD1 (5 bases). V was trimmed by 1 base and J by 8 bases, leaving 15 bases between them. This CDR3 comprises 14 residues. Germline CDR1 reads SGDLS; CDR2 reads YYNGEE. CDR3 residues: CASSVRRDFVGYTF. The DNA of the CDR3 is TGTGCCAGCAGCGTACGGAGGGACTTTGTGGGCTACACCTTC. The entire variable domain, with the rest obtained from reference TRBV9 and TRBJ1-2, is as follows: DSGVTQTPKHLITATGQRVTLRCSPRSGDLSVYWYQQSLDQGLQFLIQYYNGEERAKGNILERFSAQQFPDLHSELNLSSLELGDSALYFCASSVRRDFVGYTFGSGTRLTVV.

The gene calls are TRBV19 and TRBJ1-1; D is possibly TRBD1 (6 bases). Deletions cut 5 bases from V and 4 bases from J, with 29 bases between. Germline lookup yields CDR1 LNHDA and CDR2 SQIVND (reference sequence). The CDR3 has 19 amino acids. The CDR3 spells CASSLGTKIRRGMGTEAFF. Written as DNA, the CDR3 is TGTGCCAGTAGTCTCGGGACAAAAATCCGACGGGGAATGGGCACTGAAGCTTTCTTT.

The chain carries TRBV11-3 and TRBJ2-7; TRBD2 might be the D (6 bases). The V end was cut by 5 bases, the J end by 5 bases, with 10 bases between. CDR3 size: 12 residues. Per germline, CDR1 SGHNT and CDR2 YENEEA. This CDR3 reads CASSRDSDEQYF. In nucleotides, the CDR3 is TGTGCCAGCAGCAGGGACTCAGACGAGCAGTACTTC.

The chain recombines TRBV6-5 with TRBJ2-1; 7 bases line up with TRBD1. V lost 2 bases and J lost 4; bases outside the gene matches: 8. Germline loops: CDR1 MNHEY, CDR2 SVGAGI. The length of the CDR3 is 16 residues. CDR3 sequence: CASSYQGDRLYNEQFF. CDR3 DNA sequence: TGTGCCAGCAGTTACCAGGGGGACCGCTTATACAATGAGCAGTTCTTC.

The chain is built from TRBV6-5 and TRBJ2-5; maybe TRBD1 (6 bases). This CDR3 spans 15 amino acids. Germline lookup yields CDR1 MNHEY and CDR2 SVGAGI. The V and J ends lost 0 bases and 4 bases respectively, with 12 bases between them. The CDR3 loop reads CASSYSTRGIETQYF. Here the CDR3 DNA reads TGTGCCAGCAGTTACTCGACCAGGGGTATAGAGACCCAGTACTTC.

V usage is TRBV9 and J usage is TRBJ2-5, with D unclear. The germline V gene has CDR1 SGDLS and CDR2 YYNGEE. This CDR3 contains 13 residues. V was cut by 0 bases and J by 5 bases, with 8 bases left in between. CDR3 coding DNA: TGTGCCAGCAGCGTAGCCCAGAGGGAGACCCAGTACTTC. The encoded protein is CASSVAQRETQYF. Variable domain in full (rest from reference TRBV9 and TRBJ2-5): DSGVTQTPKHLITATGQRVTLRCSPRSGDLSVYWYQQSLDQGLQFLIQYYNGEERAKGNILERFSAQQFPDLHSELNLSSLELGDSALYFCASSVAQRETQYFGPGTRLLVL.

In nucleotides, the CDR3 is TGTGCCAGCAGCGAGCGGGGGAGGAATGAGCAGTTCTTC. Amino acid sequence: CASSERGRNEQFF. The genes are TRBV11-1 and TRBJ2-1; 8 bases map to TRBD2. Germline V gene lookup returns CDR1 SGHAT and CDR2 FQDESV (reference sequence). Losses at the gene ends were 5 bases for V and 7 bases for J; bases not matched to a gene: 4. The CDR3 runs to 13 residues.

V is TRBV12-2 and J is TRBJ1-1. TRBV12-2 is assigned pseudogene status. The CDR3 is 15 amino acids. CDR3 sequence reads: CASRLVERANSRAFF. CDR3 in DNA: TGTGCAAGTCGCTTAGTTGAGAGGGCCAACTCGCGGGCTTTCTTT.

This clone was counted once. The CDR3 spells CASKKGANNEQFF. CDR3 sequence (DNA): TGTGCCAGCAAAAAGGGGGCGAATAATGAGCAGTTCTTC. V gene TRBV6-6 combines with J gene TRBJ2-1; the match to TRBD1 covers 7 bases. Looked up from germline, CDR1 is MNHNY and CDR2 is SVGAGI (reference sequence). The CDR3 sequence is 13 residues long. With 7 bases clipped from V and 7 bases from J, the junction kept 7 bases outside the gene matches.

The CDR3 DNA reads as TGTGCCAGCAGTTTTTCTCAGGGGGGCGCAACTAATGAAAAACTGTTTTTT. Translation: CASSFSQGGATNEKLFF. The chain links TRBV27 to TRBJ1-4, with 7 bases matching TRBD1. This CDR3 has 17 residues. Germline CDR1 reads MNHEY; CDR2 reads SMNVEV (reference sequence). V dropped 3 bases and J dropped 0; count of bases not matched to a gene: 7.

Details on this clone: A read error may produce the germline difference seen at one junction end. The genes are TRBV9 and TRBJ2-7; D uncertain. Germline V CDR1 and CDR2: SGDLS, YYNGEE. The CDR3 is 15 amino acids. The CDR3 sequence: CASSVVRLSAYGQYF. CDR3 sequence (DNA): TGTGCCAGCAGCGTAGTGCGCCTAAGCGCGTACGGGCAGTACTTC.